Listed below are T cell receptor beta chains from one sample, sequenced in a study of blood T cell repertoires in COVID-19. Clones were sequenced by immunoSEQ multiplex PCR, and TCRdb holds only the in-frame ones, with some missing. This table has some 140,000 clones, around 86% appearing once. Sequencing was performed on peripheral blood. The receptors derive from a woman aged 50 to 60 who had recovered from COVID-19. The CDR3 runs from the conserved cysteine through the conserved F or W. D genes are given only for firm matches. Not all rows give a size; the values are once, few, many and, for expanded clones, a class.

d_call clone_size j_call v_call cdr3_aa cdr3_nt
TRBD2 - TRBJ2-7 TRBV4-2 CASSQASGRGGSYEQYF TGTGCCAGCAGCCAAGCCTCGGGGCGGGGGGGCTCCTACGAGCAGTACTTC
TRBD2 - TRBJ2-3 TRBV25-1 CASGGLAGSTDTQYF TGTGCCAGCGGCGGGCTAGCGGGGAGCACAGATACGCAGTATTTT
- few TRBJ2-7 TRBV3-1/TRBV3-2 CASSQEYRQRYEQYF TGTGCCAGCAGCCAAGAGTACAGACAGCGTTACGAGCAGTACTTC
- - TRBJ2-1 TRBV9 CASSVSGILNEQFF TGTGCCAGCAGCGTATCCGGGATTCTAAATGAGCAGTTCTTC
- - TRBJ1-5 TRBV23-1 CASSPGQYRDNQPQHF TGCGCCAGCAGTCCGGGGCAATACAGGGATAATCAGCCCCAGCATTTT
- few TRBJ1-1 TRBV25-1 CASSERGFRGGNREAFF TGTGCCAGCAGTGAAAGGGGCTTCCGTGGGGGCAACAGGGAAGCTTTCTTT
TRBD1 - TRBJ1-4 TRBV11-3 CASSQERDRAQEKLFF TGTGCCAGCAGCCAGGAACGGGACAGGGCCCAGGAAAAACTGTTTTTT
TRBD2 - TRBJ2-3 TRBV28 CASSLSRGGTDTQYF TGTGCCAGCAGTTTAAGTCGGGGGGGCACAGATACGCAGTATTTT
- - TRBJ2-7 TRBV7-9 CASSLVIGYEQYF TGTGCCAGCAGCTTAGTAATCGGGTACGAGCAGTACTTC
- - TRBJ2-5 TRBV29-1 CSVDTEVQETQYF TGCAGCGTTGATACGGAGGTTCAAGAGACCCAGTACTTC
- - TRBJ2-5 TRBV6-1 CASSEVPGIGTQYF TGTGCCAGCAGTGAAGTACCGGGAATCGGGACCCAGTACTTC
- - TRBJ1-3 TRBV24-1 CATSPGGTPSGNTIYF TGTGCCACCAGTCCCGGGGGGACACCCTCTGGAAACACCATATATTTT
- - TRBJ1-3 TRBV18 CASSPRIPQGSTGNTIYF TGTGCCAGCTCACCACGAATTCCGCAGGGTTCAACTGGAAACACCATATATTTT
- - TRBJ2-3 TRBV4-1 CASSQAQGGITSTDTQYF TGCGCCAGCAGCCAAGCCCAGGGGGGTATTACTAGCACAGATACGCAGTATTTT